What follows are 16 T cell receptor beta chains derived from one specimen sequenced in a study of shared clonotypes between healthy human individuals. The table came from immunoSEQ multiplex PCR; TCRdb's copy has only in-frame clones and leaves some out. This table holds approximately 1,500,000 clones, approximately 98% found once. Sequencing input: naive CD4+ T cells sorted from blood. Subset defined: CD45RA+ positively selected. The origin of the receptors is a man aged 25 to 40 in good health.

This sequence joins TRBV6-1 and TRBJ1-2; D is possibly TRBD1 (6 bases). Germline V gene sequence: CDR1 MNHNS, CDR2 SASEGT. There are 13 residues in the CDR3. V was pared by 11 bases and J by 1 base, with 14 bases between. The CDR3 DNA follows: TGTGCCGCAGGACAGACGAGTAACTATGGCTACACCTTC. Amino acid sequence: CAAGQTSNYGYTF.

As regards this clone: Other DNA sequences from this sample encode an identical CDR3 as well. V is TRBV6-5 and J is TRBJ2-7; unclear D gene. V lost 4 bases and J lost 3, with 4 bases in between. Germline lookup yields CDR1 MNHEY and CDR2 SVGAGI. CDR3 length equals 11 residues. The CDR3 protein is CASSSNYEQYF. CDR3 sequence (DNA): TGTGCCAGCAGTTCGAACTACGAGCAGTACTTC.

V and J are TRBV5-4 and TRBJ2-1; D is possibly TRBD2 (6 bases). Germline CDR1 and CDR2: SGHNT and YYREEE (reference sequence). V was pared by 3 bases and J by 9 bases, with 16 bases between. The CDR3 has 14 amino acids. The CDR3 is CASSSGGKGREQFF. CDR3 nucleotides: TGTGCCAGCAGCTCCGGGGGAAAGGGGCGTGAGCAGTTCTTC.

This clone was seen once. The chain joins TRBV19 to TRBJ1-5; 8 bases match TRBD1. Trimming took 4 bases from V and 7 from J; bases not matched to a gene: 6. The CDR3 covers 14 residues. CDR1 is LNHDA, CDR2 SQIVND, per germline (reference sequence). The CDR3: CASSKDRVTQPQHF. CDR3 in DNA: TGTGCCAGTAGTAAGGACAGGGTCACGCAGCCCCAGCATTTT.

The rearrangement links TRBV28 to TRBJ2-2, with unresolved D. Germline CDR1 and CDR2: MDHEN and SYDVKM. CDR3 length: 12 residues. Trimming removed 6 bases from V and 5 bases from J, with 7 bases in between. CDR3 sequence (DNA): TGTGCCAGCAGCCCTTGGACCGGGGAGCTGTTTTTT. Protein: CASSPWTGELFF.

The CDR3 loop reads CASSFGTSSTDTQYF. The DNA for the CDR3 is TGTGCCAGCAGCTTCGGGACTTCTAGCACAGATACGCAGTATTTT. The V gene is TRBV14, the J gene TRBJ2-3; weak D call: TRBD2 (6 bases). This CDR3 contains 15 residues. From germline, CDR1 is SGHDN and CDR2 FVKESK. V was pared by 5 bases and J by 0 bases, with 12 bases between.

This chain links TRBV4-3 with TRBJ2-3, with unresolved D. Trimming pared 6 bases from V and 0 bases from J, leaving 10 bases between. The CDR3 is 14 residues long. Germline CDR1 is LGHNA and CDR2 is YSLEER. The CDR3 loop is CASSHLASTDTQYF. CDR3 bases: TGCGCCAGCAGTCACCTCGCAAGCACAGATACGCAGTATTTT.

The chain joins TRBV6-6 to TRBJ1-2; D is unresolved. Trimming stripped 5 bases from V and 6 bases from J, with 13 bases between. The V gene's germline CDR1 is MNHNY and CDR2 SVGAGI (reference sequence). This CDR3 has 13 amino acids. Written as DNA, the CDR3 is TGTGCCAGCAGTCTTGTCCGCACGAATGGCTACACCTTC. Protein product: CASSLVRTNGYTF.

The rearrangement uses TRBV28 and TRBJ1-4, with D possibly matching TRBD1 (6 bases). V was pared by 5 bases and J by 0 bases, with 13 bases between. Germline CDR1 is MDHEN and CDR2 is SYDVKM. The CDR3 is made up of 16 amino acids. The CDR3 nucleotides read TGTGCCAGCAGTGGACAGATTAGATCAACTAATGAAAAACTGTTTTTT. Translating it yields CASSGQIRSTNEKLFF.

CDR3 sequence (DNA): TGTGCCAGCTCCCTCGGAACACCCTACAATGAGCAGTTCTTC. Amino acids: CASSLGTPYNEQFF. The rearrangement joins TRBV18 to TRBJ2-1; D uncertain. Trimming shortened V by 6 bases and J by 2 bases, and 11 bases separated the two germline ends. This CDR3 has 14 residues. CDR1 and CDR2 (germline): KGHSH, LQKENI.

Here the CDR3 reads CASSLVRQLSSYEQYF. The CDR3 region has the DNA TGTGCCAGCAGCTTAGTTCGACAGTTAAGCTCCTACGAGCAGTACTTC. V usage is TRBV7-9 and J usage is TRBJ2-7; a weak D match, TRBD1 (5 bases). This CDR3 is 16 amino acids long. Trimming took 1 base from V and 0 from J, leaving 13 bases between them. Germline V CDR1 and CDR2: SEHNR, FQNEAQ (reference sequence).

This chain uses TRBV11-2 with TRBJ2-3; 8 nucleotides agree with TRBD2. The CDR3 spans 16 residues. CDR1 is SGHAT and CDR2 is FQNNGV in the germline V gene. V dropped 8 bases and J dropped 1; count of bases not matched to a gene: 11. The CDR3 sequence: CASGKVAGIGTDTQYF. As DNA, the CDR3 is TGTGCCAGCGGAAAGGTAGCGGGGATTGGCACAGATACGCAGTATTTT.

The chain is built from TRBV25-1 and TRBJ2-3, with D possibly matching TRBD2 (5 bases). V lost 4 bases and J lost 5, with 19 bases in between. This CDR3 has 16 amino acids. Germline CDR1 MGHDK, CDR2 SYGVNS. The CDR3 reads CASSVRRGAQGDTQYF. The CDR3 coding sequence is TGTGCCAGCAGTGTCCGCCGGGGAGCCCAAGGAGATACGCAGTATTTT.

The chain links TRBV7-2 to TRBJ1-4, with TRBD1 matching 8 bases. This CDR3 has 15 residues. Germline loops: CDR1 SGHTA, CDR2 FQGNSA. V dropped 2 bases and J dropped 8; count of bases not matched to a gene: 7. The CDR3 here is CASSLIGQGREKLFF. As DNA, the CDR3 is TGTGCCAGCAGCTTAATAGGACAGGGAAGGGAAAAACTGTTTTTT. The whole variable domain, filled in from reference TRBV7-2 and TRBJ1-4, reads GAGVSQSPSNKVTEKGKDVELRCDPISGHTALYWYRQSLGQGLEFLIYFQGNSAPDKSGLPSDRFSAERTGGSVSTLTIQRTQQEDSAVYLCASSLIGQGREKLFFGSGTQLSVL.

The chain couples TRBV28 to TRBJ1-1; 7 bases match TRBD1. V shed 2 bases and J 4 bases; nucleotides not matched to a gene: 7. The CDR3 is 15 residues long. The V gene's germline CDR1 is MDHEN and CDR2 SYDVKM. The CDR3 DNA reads TGTGCCAGCAGTTTAGGGGACAGTTTCTTCACTGAAGCTTTCTTT. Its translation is CASSLGDSFFTEAFF.

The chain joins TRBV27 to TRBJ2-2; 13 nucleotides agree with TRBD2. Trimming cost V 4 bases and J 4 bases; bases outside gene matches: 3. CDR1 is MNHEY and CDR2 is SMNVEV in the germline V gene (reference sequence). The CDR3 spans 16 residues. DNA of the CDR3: TGTGCCAGCAGTTCGTGGACTAGCGGGAGCACCGGGGAGCTGTTTTTT. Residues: CASSSWTSGSTGELFF.